A few counts support the clone carrying this T cell receptor (beta chain). Its antigen remains unknown. The sample is drawn from a study of cytomegalovirus exposure and HLA in healthy donors. Study-level points and caveats: Later analysis showed most CMV-associated TCR beta chains appearing HLA-restricted. More than 150 TCR beta chains were listed as cytomegalovirus-associated.

Healthy people donating bone marrow made up the donors. PCR was performed using 60 Vbeta and 13 Jbeta primers. This table comes from immunoSEQ multiplex PCR, and its TCRdb copy is limited to in-frame clones, with some not included. This repertoire shows approximately 240,000 clones, 77% found once; its top ten account for about 2.5%. The origin of this receptor is a woman aged 60 to 75 in good health and CMV-seropositive. Input material: PBMCs.

CDR3 bases: TGCGCCAGCACCAACTCCAACAGCTTCTATGGCTACACCTTC. This translates into CASTNSNSFYGYTF. V gene TRBV5-1 combines with J gene TRBJ1-2; D gene unclear. The CDR3 covers 14 residues. Germline V gene sequence: CDR1 SGHRS, CDR2 YFSETQ. V lost 6 bases to trimming and J lost 4 bases, with 16 bases between them.